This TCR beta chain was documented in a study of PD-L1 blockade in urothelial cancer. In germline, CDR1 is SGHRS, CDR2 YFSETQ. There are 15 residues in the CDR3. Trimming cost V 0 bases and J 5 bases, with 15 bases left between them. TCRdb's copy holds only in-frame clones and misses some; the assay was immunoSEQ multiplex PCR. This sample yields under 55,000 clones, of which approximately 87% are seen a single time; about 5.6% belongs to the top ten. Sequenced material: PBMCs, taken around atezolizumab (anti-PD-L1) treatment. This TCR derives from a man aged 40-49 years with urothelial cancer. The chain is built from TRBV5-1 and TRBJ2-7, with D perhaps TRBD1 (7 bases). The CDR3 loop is CASSLGGGGAHEQYF. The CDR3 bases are TGCGCCAGCAGCTTGGGTGGAGGGGGCGCGCACGAGCAGTACTTC.